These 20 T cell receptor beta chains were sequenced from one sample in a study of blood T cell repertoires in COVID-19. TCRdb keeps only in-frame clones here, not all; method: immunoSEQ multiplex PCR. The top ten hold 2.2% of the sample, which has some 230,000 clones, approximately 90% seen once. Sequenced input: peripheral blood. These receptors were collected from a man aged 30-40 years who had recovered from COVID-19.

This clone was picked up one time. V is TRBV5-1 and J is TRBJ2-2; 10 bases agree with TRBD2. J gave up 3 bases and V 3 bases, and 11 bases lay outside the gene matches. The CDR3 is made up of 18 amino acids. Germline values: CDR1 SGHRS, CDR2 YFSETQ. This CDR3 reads CASSSGAGGYAHTGELFF. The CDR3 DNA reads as TGCGCCAGCAGCTCGGGAGCGGGGGGGTACGCTCACACCGGGGAGCTGTTTTTT. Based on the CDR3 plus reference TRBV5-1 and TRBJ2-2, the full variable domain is KAGVTQTPRYLIKTRGQQVTLSCSPISGHRSVSWYQQTPGQGLQFLFEYFSETQRNKGNFPGRFSGRQFSNSRSEMNVSTLELGDSALYLCASSSGAGGYAHTGELFFGEGSRLTVL.

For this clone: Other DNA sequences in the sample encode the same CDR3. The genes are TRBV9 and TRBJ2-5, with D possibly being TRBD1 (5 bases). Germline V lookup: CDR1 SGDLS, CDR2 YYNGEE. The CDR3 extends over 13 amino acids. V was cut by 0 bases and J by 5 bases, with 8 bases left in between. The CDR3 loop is CASSVAGQETQYF. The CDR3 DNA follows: TGTGCCAGCAGCGTAGCAGGGCAGGAGACCCAGTACTTC.

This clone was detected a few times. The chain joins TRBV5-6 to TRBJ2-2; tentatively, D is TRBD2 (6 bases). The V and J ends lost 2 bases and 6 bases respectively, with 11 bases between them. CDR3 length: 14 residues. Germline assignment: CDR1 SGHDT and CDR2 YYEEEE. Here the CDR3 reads CASSFGGLAGELFF. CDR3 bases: TGTGCCAGCAGCTTTGGAGGGCTCGCCGGGGAGCTGTTTTTT.

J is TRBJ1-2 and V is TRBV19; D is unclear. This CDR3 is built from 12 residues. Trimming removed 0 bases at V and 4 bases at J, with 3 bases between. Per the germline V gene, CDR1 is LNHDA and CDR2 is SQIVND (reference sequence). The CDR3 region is CASSIDLYGYTF. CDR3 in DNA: TGTGCCAGTAGTATAGACCTCTATGGCTACACCTTC.

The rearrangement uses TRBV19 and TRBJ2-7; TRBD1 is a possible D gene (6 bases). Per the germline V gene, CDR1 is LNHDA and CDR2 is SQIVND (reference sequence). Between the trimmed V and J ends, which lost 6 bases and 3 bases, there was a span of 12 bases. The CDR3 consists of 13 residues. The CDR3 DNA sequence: TGTGCCAGTAGGGACAGTGCCTACTACGAGCAGTACTTC. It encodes CASRDSAYYEQYF.

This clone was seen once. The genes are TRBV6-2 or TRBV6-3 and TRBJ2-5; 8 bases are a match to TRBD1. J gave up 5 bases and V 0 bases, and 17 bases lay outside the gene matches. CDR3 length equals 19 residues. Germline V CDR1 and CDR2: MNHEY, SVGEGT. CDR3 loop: CASSYSGRGQIRVMETQYF. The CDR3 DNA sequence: TGTGCCAGCAGTTACTCAGGCAGGGGGCAGATCCGCGTGATGGAGACCCAGTACTTC.

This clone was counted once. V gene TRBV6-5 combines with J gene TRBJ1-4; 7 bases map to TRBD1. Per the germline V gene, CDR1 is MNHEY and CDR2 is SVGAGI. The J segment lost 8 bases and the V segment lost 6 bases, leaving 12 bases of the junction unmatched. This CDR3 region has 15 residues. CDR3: CASSFDRDRWEKLFF. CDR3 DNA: TGTGCCAGCAGCTTCGACAGGGATAGGTGGGAAAAACTGTTTTTT.

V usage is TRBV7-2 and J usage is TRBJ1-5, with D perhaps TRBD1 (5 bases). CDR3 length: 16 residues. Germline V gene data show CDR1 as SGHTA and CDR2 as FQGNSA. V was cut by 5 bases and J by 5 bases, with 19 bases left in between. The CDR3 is CASSPRPGRDDQPQHF. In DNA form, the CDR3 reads TGTGCCAGCAGCCCCCGACCAGGGAGGGATGATCAGCCCCAGCATTTT.

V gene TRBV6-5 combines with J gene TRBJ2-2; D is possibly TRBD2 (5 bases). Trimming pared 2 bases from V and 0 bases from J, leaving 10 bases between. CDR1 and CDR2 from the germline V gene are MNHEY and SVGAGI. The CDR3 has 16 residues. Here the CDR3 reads CASSYERVSNTGELFF. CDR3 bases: TGTGCCAGCAGTTACGAGAGGGTATCGAACACCGGGGAGCTGTTTTTT.

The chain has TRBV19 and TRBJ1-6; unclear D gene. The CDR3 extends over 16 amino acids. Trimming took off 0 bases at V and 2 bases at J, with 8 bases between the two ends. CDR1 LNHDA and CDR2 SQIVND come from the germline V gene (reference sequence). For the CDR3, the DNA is TGTGCCAGTAGTATAGAAGGAGGACCCTATAATTCACCCCTCCACTTT. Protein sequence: CASSIEGGPYNSPLHF.

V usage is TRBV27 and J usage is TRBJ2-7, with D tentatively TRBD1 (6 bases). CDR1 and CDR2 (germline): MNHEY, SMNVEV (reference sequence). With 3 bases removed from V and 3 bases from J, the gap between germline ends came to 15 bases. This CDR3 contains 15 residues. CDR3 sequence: CASSFSAGVYYEQYF. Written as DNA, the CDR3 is TGTGCCAGCAGTTTCTCGGCAGGGGTTTACTACGAGCAGTACTTC.

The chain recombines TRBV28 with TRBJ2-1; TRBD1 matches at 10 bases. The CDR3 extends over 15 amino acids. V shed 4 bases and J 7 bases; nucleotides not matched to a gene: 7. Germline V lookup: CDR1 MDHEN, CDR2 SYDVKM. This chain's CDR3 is CASSYQGQGSNEQFF. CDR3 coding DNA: TGTGCCAGCAGTTATCAGGGACAGGGGAGTAATGAGCAGTTCTTC.

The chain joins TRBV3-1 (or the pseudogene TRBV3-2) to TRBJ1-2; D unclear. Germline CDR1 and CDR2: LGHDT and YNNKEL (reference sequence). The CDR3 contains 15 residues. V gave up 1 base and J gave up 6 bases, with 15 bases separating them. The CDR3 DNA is TGTGCCAGCAGCCAAGGTTGGATACGCACAGATGGCTACACCTTC. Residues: CASSQGWIRTDGYTF.

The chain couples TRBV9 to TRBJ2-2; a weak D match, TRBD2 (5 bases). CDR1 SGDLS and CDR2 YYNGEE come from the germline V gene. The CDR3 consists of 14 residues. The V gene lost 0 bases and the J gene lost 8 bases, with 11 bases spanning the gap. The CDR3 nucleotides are TGTGCCAGCAGCGTAGTTGCTAGGGAGGGGGAGCTGTTTTTT. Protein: CASSVVAREGELFF.

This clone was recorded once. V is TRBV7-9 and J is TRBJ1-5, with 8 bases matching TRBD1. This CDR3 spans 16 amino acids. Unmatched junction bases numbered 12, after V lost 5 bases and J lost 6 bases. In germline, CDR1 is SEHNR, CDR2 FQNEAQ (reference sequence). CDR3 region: CASSVKQGGFSQPQHF. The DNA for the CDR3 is TGTGCCAGCAGCGTAAAACAGGGGGGGTTTTCTCAGCCCCAGCATTTT. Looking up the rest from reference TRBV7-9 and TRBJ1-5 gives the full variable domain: DTGVSQNPRHKITKRGQNVTFRCDPISEHNRLYWYRQTLGQGPEFLTYFQNEAQLEKSRLLSDRFSAERPKGSFSTLEIQRTEQGDSAMYLCASSVKQGGFSQPQHFGDGTRLSIL.

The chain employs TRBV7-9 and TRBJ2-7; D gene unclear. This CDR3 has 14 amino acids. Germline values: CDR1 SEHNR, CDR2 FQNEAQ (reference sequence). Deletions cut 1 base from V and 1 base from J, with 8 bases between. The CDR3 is CASSLDPGSYEQYF. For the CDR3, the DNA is TGTGCCAGCAGCTTAGATCCCGGGTCCTACGAGCAGTACTTC.

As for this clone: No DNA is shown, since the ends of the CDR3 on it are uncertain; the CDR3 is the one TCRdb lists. CDR3 sequence: CASSFGPGGPNEQFF. The chain couples TRBV7-2 to TRBJ2-1; the table's D call of TRBD2 was not tested on the DNA. The CDR3 extends over 15 residues, inclusive of both ends. The germline V gene encodes CDR1 SGHTA and CDR2 FQGNSA.

CDR3 protein: CASKQETTGELFF. The CDR3 DNA sequence: TGTGCCAGTAAACAGGAAACTACCGGGGAGCTGTTTTTT. V usage is TRBV7-9 and J usage is TRBJ2-2; the D gene is possibly TRBD1 (5 bases). This CDR3 has 13 residues. Trimming shortened V by 9 bases and J by 5 bases, and 13 bases separated the two germline ends. Germline V gene data show CDR1 as SEHNR and CDR2 as FQNEAQ (reference sequence).

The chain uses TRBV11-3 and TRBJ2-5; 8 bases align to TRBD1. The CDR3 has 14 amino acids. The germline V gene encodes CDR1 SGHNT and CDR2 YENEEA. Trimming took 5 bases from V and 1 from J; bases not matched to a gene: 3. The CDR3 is CASSRGQAQETQYF. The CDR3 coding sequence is TGTGCCAGCAGCCGGGGACAGGCCCAAGAGACCCAGTACTTC.

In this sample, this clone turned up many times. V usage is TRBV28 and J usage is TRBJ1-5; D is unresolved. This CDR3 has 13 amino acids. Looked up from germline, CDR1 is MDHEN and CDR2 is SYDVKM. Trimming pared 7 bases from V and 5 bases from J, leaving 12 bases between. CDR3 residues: CASTSDTYQPQHF. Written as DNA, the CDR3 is TGTGCCAGCACCTCAGACACTTATCAGCCCCAGCATTTT.